A selection of T cell receptor beta chains follows, all from one sample in a study of blood T cell repertoires in COVID-19. The assay was immunoSEQ multiplex PCR, and TCRdb's table has in-frame clones only and misses some. This table has about 270,000 clones, approximately 90% appearing once. Sequenced sample: PBMCs or T cells enriched from blood (not recorded which). The receptors stem from a woman between 45 and 65 years old who had recovered from COVID-19. Each CDR3 is given with its conserved first and last residue. A D gene is named only where the DNA matches it firmly. Expanded clones get a size class; other rows say once, few or many, or leave the size out.

clone_size,j_call,d_call,cdr3_length,v_call,cdr3_aa,cdr3_nt
-,TRBJ1-1,-,15,TRBV18,CASSPREGRFTEAFF,TGTGCCAGCTCACCCCGGGAAGGGCGATTCACTGAAGCTTTCTTT
once,TRBJ1-3,TRBD1,14,TRBV19,CASIQDRAGNTIYF,TGTGCCAGTATCCAGGACAGGGCTGGAAACACCATATATTTT
-,TRBJ1-2,-,14,TRBV3-1/TRBV3-2,CASSLEGSSYGYTF,TGTGCCAGCAGCCTGGAAGGGAGCTCCTATGGCTACACCTTC
-,TRBJ2-2,TRBD2,18,TRBV7-3,CASSFQPGLAGGDGELFF,TGTGCCAGCAGTTTTCAACCAGGACTAGCGGGAGGCGACGGGGAGCTGTTTTTT
-,TRBJ2-3,-,11,TRBV28,CASSATDTQYF,TGTGCCAGCAGTGCGACAGATACGCAGTATTTT
-,TRBJ1-2,TRBD1,15,TRBV23-1,CASSQTGGGGYGYTF,TGCGCCAGCAGTCAGACAGGGGGAGGGGGCTATGGCTACACCTTC
-,TRBJ2-7,TRBD1,14,TRBV7-2,CASSFKQGAYEQYF,TGTGCCAGCAGCTTTAAACAGGGGGCCTACGAGCAGTACTTC
once,TRBJ2-7,TRBD2,14,TRBV6-5,CASRTLAGYYEQYF,TGTGCCAGCAGGACCCTAGCGGGTTACTACGAGCAGTACTTC
-,TRBJ1-5,TRBD1,17,TRBV10-3,CAISESQGARGNQPQHF,TGTGCCATCAGTGAGTCTCAGGGGGCGCGGGGCAATCAGCCCCAGCATTTT
-,TRBJ1-6,TRBD1,15,TRBV28,CASSWTGAGNSPLHF,TGTGCCAGCAGTTGGACAGGGGCAGGAAATTCACCCCTCCACTTT
-,TRBJ2-2,TRBD2,17,TRBV4-3,CASSPQPAGGPAGELFF,TGCGCCAGCAGCCCCCAACCGGCGGGAGGGCCTGCCGGGGAGCTGTTTTTT
-,TRBJ2-1,TRBD1,14,TRBV7-9,CASSSGTGNNEQFF,TGTGCCAGCAGCTCCGGGACAGGGAACAATGAGCAGTTCTTC
-,TRBJ1-2,TRBD1,15,TRBV28,CASSRRDRPIYGYTF,TGTGCCAGCAGTCGTCGGGACAGACCTATCTATGGCTACACCTTC
-,TRBJ1-2,TRBD1,16,TRBV15,CATSELPGTGTYGYTF,TGTGCCACCAGCGAGTTACCGGGGACAGGGACCTATGGCTACACCTTC
-,TRBJ2-2,TRBD2,13,TRBV9,CASKRGQGGELFF,TGTGCCAGCAAGCGGGGGCAAGGCGGGGAGCTGTTTTTT
-,TRBJ1-1,-,13,TRBV7-9,CASTKTGYTEAFF,TGTGCCAGCACCAAAACAGGTTACACTGAAGCTTTCTTT
few,TRBJ2-7,TRBD2,13,TRBV4-2,CAGPSGRSYEQYF,TGTGCCGGGCCTAGCGGGAGAAGCTACGAGCAGTACTTC
-,TRBJ2-7,TRBD2,16,TRBV5-4,CASSLGGASGTHEQYF,TGTGCCAGCAGCTTGGGGGGGGCTAGCGGGACCCACGAGCAGTACTTC
-,TRBJ2-7,TRBD2,16,TRBV7-2,CASSRTSGSSSYEQYF,TGTGCCAGCAGCCGGACTAGCGGGTCAAGCTCCTACGAGCAGTACTTC
-,TRBJ2-7,-,12,TRBV2,CASSVRGSGQYF,TGTGCCAGCAGTGTGAGGGGGTCAGGGCAGTACTTC
few,TRBJ1-1,TRBD1,15,TRBV10-2,CASKRGRGLDTEAFF,TGCGCCAGCAAAAGGGGAAGGGGGCTGGACACTGAAGCTTTCTTT
once,TRBJ2-1,-,13,TRBV21-1,CASSKRDSHEQFF,TGTGCCAGCAGCAAGAGGGACAGCCATGAGCAGTTCTTC
-,TRBJ2-1,TRBD1,18,TRBV11-2,CASRRINRDRNLYNEQFF,TGTGCCAGCAGGAGAATTAACCGGGACAGGAACCTCTACAATGAGCAGTTCTTC
-,TRBJ1-1,-,15,TRBV27,CASWRGSGMNTEAFF,TGTGCCAGCTGGCGAGGGAGCGGGATGAACACTGAAGCTTTCTTT
-,TRBJ2-1,-,16,TRBV7-3,CASSGSGRASYNEQFF,TGTGCCAGCAGCGGTTCAGGGCGCGCTTCCTACAATGAGCAGTTCTTC
-,TRBJ2-3,TRBD2,18,TRBV28,CASSLRVGLAAGADTQYF,TGTGCCAGCAGTTTAAGGGTCGGACTAGCGGCAGGGGCAGATACGCAGTATTTT
-,TRBJ2-2,-,15,TRBV7-3,CASSLRQGLAGELFF,TGTGCCAGCAGCTTAAGGCAGGGCTTGGCCGGGGAGCTGTTTTTT
-,TRBJ2-7,TRBD2,14,TRBV6-2/TRBV6-3,CASSYGLAGGLRYF,TGTGCCAGCAGTTACGGCCTAGCGGGAGGGCTTCGGTACTTC
-,TRBJ1-6,TRBD1,17,TRBV19,CASSPPPTTGVGSPLHF,TGTGCCAGTAGTCCACCCCCGACGACAGGGGTGGGTTCACCCCTCCACTTT
-,TRBJ1-1,-,15,TRBV7-2,CASSPAQRRNTEAFF,TGTGCCAGCAGCCCGGCCCAGAGGCGTAACACTGAAGCTTTCTTT
-,TRBJ2-3,TRBD2,15,TRBV6-1,CASSEVAGGTDTQYF,TGTGCCAGCAGTGAAGTTGCGGGAGGCACAGATACGCAGTATTTT
-,TRBJ2-1,TRBD2,15,TRBV7-2,CASLRLAGGPNEQFF,TGTGCCAGCTTGCGGCTGGCGGGAGGGCCGAATGAGCAGTTCTTC
-,TRBJ1-1,TRBD1,15,TRBV28,CASSLMTGVNTEAFF,TGTGCCAGCAGTTTAATGACAGGGGTAAACACTGAAGCTTTCTTT
once,TRBJ2-2,-,13,TRBV7-2,CASSPRGGRELFF,TGTGCCAGCAGCCCGAGGGGGGGCAGGGAGCTGTTTTTT
-,TRBJ2-1,-,15,TRBV2,CASSLPGGGLGEQFF,TGTGCCAGCAGCCTTCCCGGTGGCGGTCTGGGTGAGCAGTTCTTC
-,TRBJ2-2,TRBD2,16,TRBV5-5,CASSLLGGSNAGELFF,TGTGCCAGCAGCTTGCTGGGCGGGAGTAACGCCGGGGAGCTGTTTTTT
-,TRBJ1-5,-,13,TRBV28,CASSSDSNQPQHF,TGTGCCAGCAGTAGCGACAGCAATCAGCCCCAGCATTTT
-,TRBJ2-7,TRBD1,14,TRBV10-2,CASRARQGGYEQYF,TGCGCCAGCAGGGCTCGACAGGGGGGGTACGAGCAGTACTTC
-,TRBJ1-6,-,15,TRBV30,CAWSGLPSVGSPLHF,TGTGCCTGGAGTGGACTTCCTAGTGTCGGTTCACCCCTCCACTTT
-,TRBJ2-1,-,17,TRBV7-2,CASSSGSGARSYNEQFF,TGTGCCAGCAGCTCGGGGAGCGGAGCCCGCTCCTACAATGAGCAGTTCTTC
once,TRBJ2-2,-,13,TRBV30,CAWAPDRTGELFF,TGTGCCTGGGCCCCAGACAGGACCGGGGAGCTGTTTTTT
-,TRBJ1-5,TRBD1,15,TRBV2,CASSEGQASNQPQHF,TGTGCCAGCAGTGAGGGACAGGCTAGCAATCAGCCCCAGCATTTT
once,TRBJ1-5,TRBD1,15,TRBV7-9,CASSSGTAFNQPQHF,TGTGCCAGCAGCTCCGGGACAGCCTTCAATCAGCCCCAGCATTTT
-,TRBJ2-5,TRBD2,15,TRBV4-3,CASSQDGVAGETQYF,TGCGCCAGCAGCCAAGATGGGGTAGCGGGGGAGACCCAGTACTTC
-,TRBJ1-5,-,16,TRBV28,CASSFGSGNSNQPQHF,TGTGCCAGCAGCTTTGGTTCAGGTAATAGCAATCAGCCCCAGCATTTT
-,TRBJ1-2,-,16,TRBV5-1,CASSLGGQGNNYGYTF,TGCGCCAGCAGCTTGGGAGGCCAGGGGAATAACTATGGCTACACCTTC
-,TRBJ1-5,-,13,TRBV7-2,CASSLNFNQPQHF,TGTGCCAGCAGCTTAAACTTCAATCAGCCCCAGCATTTT
-,TRBJ2-3,TRBD2,17,TRBV11-2,CASSFTFLAANTDTQYF,TGTGCCAGCAGCTTTACGTTTCTAGCGGCTAACACAGATACGCAGTATTTT
-,TRBJ2-3,TRBD2,14,TRBV29-1,CSAAGSGATDTQYF,TGCAGCGCCGCGGGTAGCGGGGCTACAGATACGCAGTATTTT
once,TRBJ1-1,TRBD1,12,TRBV6-5,CATVGGQGGTFF,TGTGCCACCGTAGGGGGACAGGGGGGAACTTTCTTT
-,TRBJ2-3,TRBD2,18,TRBV4-3,CASSQDQPASGITDTQYF,TGCGCCAGCAGCCAAGATCAGCCTGCCAGCGGGATCACAGATACGCAGTATTTT